The text below deals with one T cell receptor beta chain. The antigen remains unidentified. Produced via immunoSEQ multiplex PCR; TCRdb's table is partial and in-frame only. This sample has more than 100,000 clones, with approximately 79% found just once. The sample originates from a study of T cell clones after liver transplantation. Study-level findings and limits: In a couple of subjects, few donor cells limited the measurable donor-reactive repertoire. Post-transplant time points were not standardized, so conclusions are preliminary.

Germline CDR1 reads MRHNA; CDR2 reads SNTAGT. The CDR3 runs 17 residues. Trimming took 4 bases from V and 8 from J; bases not matched to a gene: 17. This clonotype was obtained from a human patient who received a liver transplant. Some of the T cells might come from the graft donor. This chain joins TRBV6-4 and TRBJ1-2; TRBD1 matches at 9 bases. The source was CD4+ T cells from blood, collected approximately 43 months after liver transplant. In DNA, the CDR3 is TGTGCCAGCAGTGCCCGGACAGGGGTTTCTACGTCTATAGGCTACACCTTC. As protein: CASSARTGVSTSIGYTF.